The 8 T cell receptor beta chains below come from one sample, sequenced in a study of blood T cell repertoires in COVID-19. The protocol was immunoSEQ multiplex PCR, while the TCRdb copy is restricted to in-frame clones and leaves out a portion. The repertoire has about 410,000 clones, about nine tenths of them found once; the top ten carry 1.5% to 1.9%. Sequences were obtained from peripheral blood. These receptors were taken from a woman aged 40 to 50 with COVID-19, enrolled during active disease.

V is TRBV7-3 and J is TRBJ1-1; 8 bases fit TRBD1. The CDR3 extends over 14 amino acids. CDR1 and CDR2 from the germline V gene are SGHTA and FQGTGA. With 4 bases clipped from V and 3 bases from J, the junction kept 4 bases outside the gene matches. The CDR3 loop is CASSSQGGDTEAFF. The CDR3 nucleotides read TGTGCCAGCAGCTCACAGGGGGGTGACACTGAAGCTTTCTTT.

This clone was found a few times. V and J are TRBV7-3 and TRBJ1-1; unclear D gene. The CDR3 has 14 residues. CDR1 is SGHTA and CDR2 is FQGTGA in the germline V gene. Trimming took 0 bases from V and 1 from J, leaving 6 bases between them. CDR3 loop: CASSLTHGNTEAFF. CDR3 in DNA: TGTGCCAGCAGCTTAACGCACGGGAACACTGAAGCTTTCTTT.

The chain recombines TRBV7-3 with TRBJ2-3, with D possibly matching TRBD2 (6 bases). CDR3 length equals 14 residues. Germline CDR1 SGHTA, CDR2 FQGTGA. V shed 5 bases and J shed 7 bases, with 16 bases lying between them. CDR3 amino acids: CASSRPGEIHTQYF. In DNA, the CDR3 is TGTGCCAGCAGCCGCCCGGGGGAAATCCATACGCAGTATTTT.

The chain uses TRBV19 and TRBJ2-1; TRBD2 matches at 8 bases. The CDR3 is 16 amino acids. Germline-derived CDR1 and CDR2 are LNHDA and SQIVND (reference sequence). V shed 3 bases, J shed 4 bases, and the junction held 8 bases outside the gene matches. CDR3: CASSIPTGGSYNEQFF. The CDR3 bases are TGTGCCAGTAGTATCCCAACGGGGGGGTCTTACAATGAGCAGTTCTTC.

The chain couples TRBV27 to TRBJ2-7; 11 bases align to TRBD2. The CDR3 is 14 residues long. Germline V lookup: CDR1 MNHEY, CDR2 SMNVEV (reference sequence). Germline trimming cut 4 bases from V and 3 bases from J; bases unmatched to any gene: 2. For the CDR3, the DNA is TGTGCCAGCAGTTCCGGGACTAGCGGCTACGAGCAGTACTTC. Its protein product is CASSSGTSGYEQYF.

The rearrangement uses TRBV5-1 and TRBJ1-1; 8 bases agree with TRBD1. J gave up 1 base and V 2 bases, and 1 base lay outside the gene matches. Germline values: CDR1 SGHRS, CDR2 YFSETQ. The CDR3 is 14 residues long. The CDR3 sequence: CASSFTGGNTEAFF. The DNA for the CDR3 is TGCGCCAGCAGCTTTACAGGGGGGAACACTGAAGCTTTCTTT.

The chain carries TRBV7-2 and TRBJ1-3, with D possibly matching TRBD1 (6 bases). Looked up from germline, CDR1 is SGHTA and CDR2 is FQGNSA. Trimming pared 1 base from V and 1 base from J, leaving 8 bases between. The length of the CDR3 is 15 residues. The CDR3 coding sequence is TGTGCCAGCAGCTTAGACACAGGGTCTGGAAACACCATATATTTT. Translated, it gives CASSLDTGSGNTIYF.

The chain uses TRBV6-4 and TRBJ1-1; 11 nucleotides align to TRBD1. This CDR3 region has 14 residues. Trimming at V came to 4 bases and at J to 4 bases, leaving 2 bases not matched to a gene. Germline CDR1 is MRHNA and CDR2 is SNTAGT. The CDR3 sequence: CASSAGTGGTEAFF. CDR3 DNA sequence: TGTGCCAGCAGTGCCGGGACAGGGGGCACTGAAGCTTTCTTT.